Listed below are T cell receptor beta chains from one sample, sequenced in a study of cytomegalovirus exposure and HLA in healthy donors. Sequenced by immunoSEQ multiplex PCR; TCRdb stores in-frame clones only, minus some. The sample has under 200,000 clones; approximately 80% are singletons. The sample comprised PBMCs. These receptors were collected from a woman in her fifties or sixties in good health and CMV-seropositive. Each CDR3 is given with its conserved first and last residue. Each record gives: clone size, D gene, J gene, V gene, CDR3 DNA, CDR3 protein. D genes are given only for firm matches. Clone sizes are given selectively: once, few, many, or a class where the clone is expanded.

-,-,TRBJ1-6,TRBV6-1,TGTGCCAGCACAGGTAGCTCCTATAATTCACCCCTCCACTTT,CASTGSSYNSPLHF
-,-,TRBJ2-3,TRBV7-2,TGTGCCAGCAGCCCAAATCCGGGGAACACAGATACGCAGTATTTT,CASSPNPGNTDTQYF
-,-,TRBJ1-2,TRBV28,TGTGCCAGCAGTTTGATGGGAGGTGGGATCTATGGCTACACCTTC,CASSLMGGGIYGYTF
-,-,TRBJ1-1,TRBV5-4,TGTGCCAGCAGCCCCTCGGGGTCTGGGACTGAAGCTTTCTTT,CASSPSGSGTEAFF
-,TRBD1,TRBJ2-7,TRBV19,TGTGCCAGTAGTATAGCCCGACAGGGGGCATACGAGCAGTACTTC,CASSIARQGAYEQYF
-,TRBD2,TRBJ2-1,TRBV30,TGTGCCTGGAGTAGGCGAAAGCGGGGGGTCAATGAGCAGTTCTTC,CAWSRRKRGVNEQFF
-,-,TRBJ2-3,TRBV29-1,TGCAGCGTCAGGGCTTCGGAAGATACGCAGTATTTT,CSVRASEDTQYF
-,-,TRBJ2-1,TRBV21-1,TGTGCCAGCAGCCCCCCCTGGGGAGCGGGGGTAAACAATGAGCAGTTCTTC,CASSPPWGAGVNNEQFF
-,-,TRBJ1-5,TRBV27,TGTGCCAGCAGTTTATTCAGCGGGCCCAATCAGCCCCAGCATTTT,CASSLFSGPNQPQHF
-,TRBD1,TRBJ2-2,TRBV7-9,TGTGCCAGCAGCCTACGAGGGACAGGGGACACCGGGGAGCTGTTTTTT,CASSLRGTGDTGELFF
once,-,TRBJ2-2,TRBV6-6,TGTGCCAGCAGACAAACCGGGGAGCTGTTTTTT,CASRQTGELFF
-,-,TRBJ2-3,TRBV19,TGTGCCAGTAGTATAGGAGCCTTCACAGATACGCAGTATTTT,CASSIGAFTDTQYF
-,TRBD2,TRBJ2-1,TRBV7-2,TGTGCCAGCAGCCCAACTAGCGGGATGTGGAATGAGCAGTTCTTC,CASSPTSGMWNEQFF
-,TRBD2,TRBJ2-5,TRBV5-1,TGCGCCAGCAGCTTTGGAAGCGGGGGGGCCGGTGAGACCCAGTACTTC,CASSFGSGGAGETQYF
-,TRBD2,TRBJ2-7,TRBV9,TGTGCCAGCAGCGTAGGTTCTAGCGGGGGTTACGAGCAGTACTTC,CASSVGSSGGYEQYF
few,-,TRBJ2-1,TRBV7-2,TGTGCCAGCAGCTTAGTGGGGACTTACAATGAGCAGTTCTTC,CASSLVGTYNEQFF
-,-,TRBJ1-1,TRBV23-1,TGCGCCAGCAGTCAACCCAAAGCCAGGGGCCCACCCTTCACTGAAGCTTTCTTT,CASSQPKARGPPFTEAFF
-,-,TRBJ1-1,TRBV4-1,TGCGCCAGCAGCCAAGAAAAGAGAGATGAAGCTTTCTTT,CASSQEKRDEAFF
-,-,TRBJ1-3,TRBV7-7,TGTGCTAGCAGCGCAGGGCCTTACCTCTCTGGAAACACCATATATTTT,CASSAGPYLSGNTIYF
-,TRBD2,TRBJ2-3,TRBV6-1,TGTGCCAGCAGTAGAAATAGCGGGGGCTCCCATTCCCAGTATTTT,CASSRNSGGSHSQYF
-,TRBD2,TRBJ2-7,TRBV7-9,TGTTCCAGCAGCCCCGGGGGGGGCCTACCCTGGGGCGAGCAGTACTTC,CSSSPGGGLPWGEQYF
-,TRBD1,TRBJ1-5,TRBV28,TGTGCCAGCAGTCTTACAGGGGGGTGGGGGTGGGCCCAGCATTTT,CASSLTGGWGWAQHF
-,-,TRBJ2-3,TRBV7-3,TGTGCCAGCAGCTTATCGGGATGGAGGGATACGCAGTATTTT,CASSLSGWRDTQYF
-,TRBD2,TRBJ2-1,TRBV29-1,TGCAGCGTCCTAAAGGGACTAGCGGGGGCCCGATACAGAGAGCAGTTCTTC,CSVLKGLAGARYREQFF
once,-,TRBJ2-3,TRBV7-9,TGTGCCAGCAGCTCCCTCGGGTTTGCAGATACGCAGTATTTT,CASSSLGFADTQYF
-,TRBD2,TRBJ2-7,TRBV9,TGTGCCAGCAGCCCGAGCGGGGGAAGCTACGAGCAGTACTTC,CASSPSGGSYEQYF
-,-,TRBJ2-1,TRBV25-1,TGTGCCAGCAGTAGAGGGATGCACAATGAGCAGTTCTTC,CASSRGMHNEQFF
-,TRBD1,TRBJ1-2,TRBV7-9,TGTGCCAGCAGCTTCGGGGACAGGGATGGCTACACCTTC,CASSFGDRDGYTF
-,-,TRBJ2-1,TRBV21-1,TGTGCCAGCAGCAAAAGGTCGAGACTAGCGGACGGATCCTACAATGAGCAGTTCTTC,CASSKRSRLADGSYNEQFF
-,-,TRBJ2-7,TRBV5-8,TGTGCCAGCAGCTTGCTGGGGCCCTACGAGCAGTACTTC,CASSLLGPYEQYF
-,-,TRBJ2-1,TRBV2,TGTGCCAGCATCGGCGGTAACACCTACAATGAGCAGTTCTTC,CASIGGNTYNEQFF
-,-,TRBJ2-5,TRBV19,TGTGCCAGTAGTGCGACTTTTCAAGAGACCCAGTACTTC,CASSATFQETQYF
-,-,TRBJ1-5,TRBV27,TGTGCCAGCAGACCCGACAGGTTCCCTAATCAGCCCCAGCATTTT,CASRPDRFPNQPQHF
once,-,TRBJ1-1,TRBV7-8,TGTGCCAGCAGCAGGGGAGGGGGTGGCACTGAAGCTTTCTTT,CASSRGGGGTEAFF
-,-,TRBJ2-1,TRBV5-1,TGCGCCAGCAGCTTGGTGCGGGGGCGCAACAATGAGCAGTTCTTC,CASSLVRGRNNEQFF
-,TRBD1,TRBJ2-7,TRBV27,TGTGCCAGCAGTCCAGGGACAGGCTACGAGCAGTACTTC,CASSPGTGYEQYF
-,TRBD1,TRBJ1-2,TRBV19,TGTGCCAGTAGTGAGGACAGGGTCTATGGCTACACCTTC,CASSEDRVYGYTF
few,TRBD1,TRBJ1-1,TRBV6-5,TGTGCCAGCAGTTATGGGACAGCGAACACTGAAGCTTTCTTT,CASSYGTANTEAFF
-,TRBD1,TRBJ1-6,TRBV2,TGTGCCAGCAGTAAACAGGGGACCGGGGTAGATTCACCCCTCCACTTT,CASSKQGTGVDSPLHF
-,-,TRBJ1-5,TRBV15,TGTGCCACCAGCGGAAGGACACCAAAGTATCAGCCCCAGCATTTT,CATSGRTPKYQPQHF
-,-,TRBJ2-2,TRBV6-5,TGTGCCAGCAGCTCTGGGAGAAACGGGGAGCTGTTTTTT,CASSSGRNGELFF
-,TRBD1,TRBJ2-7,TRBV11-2,TGTGCCAGCAGTCAAGGACAGGGGGAATGGGGCGAGCAGTACTTC,CASSQGQGEWGEQYF
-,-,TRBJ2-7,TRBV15,TGTGCCACCAGCAGACGGGACAACTACGAGCAGTACTTC,CATSRRDNYEQYF
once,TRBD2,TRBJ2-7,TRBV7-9,TGTGCCAGCAGCCAGGGACTAGCGAGATACGAGCAGTACTTC,CASSQGLARYEQYF
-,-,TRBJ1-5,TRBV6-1,TGTGCCAGCAGTACCAGGGGAGGCAATCAGCCCCAGCATTTT,CASSTRGGNQPQHF
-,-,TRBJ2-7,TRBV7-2,TGTGCCAGCAGCTTAGCGGCTCTGCAGGCCTACGAGCAGTACTTC,CASSLAALQAYEQYF
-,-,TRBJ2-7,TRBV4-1,TGCGCCAGCAGCCAAGAAGATCTGAGCTACGAGCAGTACTTC,CASSQEDLSYEQYF
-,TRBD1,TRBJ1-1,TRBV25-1,TGTGCCAGCAGTGGAGGGCAGGGGGCAGGGGTAGCTTTCTTT,CASSGGQGAGVAFF
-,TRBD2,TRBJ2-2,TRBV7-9,TGTGCCAGCAGCTTAGTAGGCCTAGCGGGAGGGCCCAACACCGGGGAGCTGTTTTTT,CASSLVGLAGGPNTGELFF
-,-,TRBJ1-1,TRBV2,TGTGCCAGCAGTTGGAGCGAAGGGGCAACTGAAGCTTTCTTT,CASSWSEGATEAFF
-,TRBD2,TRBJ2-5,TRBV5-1,TGCGCCAGCAGCTTGGCGGCTAGCGGGGTTGGGACCCAGTACTTC,CASSLAASGVGTQYF
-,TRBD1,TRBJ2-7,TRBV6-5,TGTGCCAGCAGTTACTCAAGGGACAGAGCCTACGAGCAGTACTTC,CASSYSRDRAYEQYF
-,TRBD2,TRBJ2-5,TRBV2,TGTGCCAGCAGTGCCGCCCTAGCGGGGGGGTATAGAGAGACCCAGTACTTC,CASSAALAGGYRETQYF
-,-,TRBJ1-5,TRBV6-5,TGTGCCAGCAGTTCCCGGGAAAATCAGCCCCAGCATTTT,CASSSRENQPQHF
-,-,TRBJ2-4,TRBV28,TGTGCCAGCAATATAGCCAAAAACATTCAGTACTTC,CASNIAKNIQYF
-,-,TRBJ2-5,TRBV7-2,TGTGCCAGCAGCTTTTCGGCTAGCGTAAGGGAGACCCAGTACTTC,CASSFSASVRETQYF
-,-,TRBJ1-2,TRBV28,TGTGCCAGCCTCACAGGAAACTATGGCTACACCTTC,CASLTGNYGYTF
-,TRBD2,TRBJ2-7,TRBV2,TGTGCCAGCAAAGATCGGACTAGCGGGAGGAACTACGAGCAGTACTTC,CASKDRTSGRNYEQYF
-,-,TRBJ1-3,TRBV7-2,TGTGCCAGCAGCCCGGCCCTAACAGACGCTGGAAACACCATATATTTT,CASSPALTDAGNTIYF